This TCR beta chain derives from a study of OX40 agonist ivuxolimab in advanced cancers. Study-wide background: The dose of intravenous ivuxolimab that patients received every 2 weeks ranged from 0.01 to 10 mg/kg. Averaging about 60 years in age, with a range of 23 to 79, the cohort was 82.7% male.

Deletions cut 6 bases from V and 3 bases from J, with 10 bases between. The germline V gene has CDR1 MNHEY and CDR2 SMNVEV (reference sequence). The CDR3 consists of 13 residues. The repertoire was sequenced with immunoSEQ multiplex PCR; TCRdb's copy has only in-frame clones and lacks some. The sample records just under 80,000 clones, 84% being singletons. Remarks on this clone: The antigen remains undetermined.

Study-level findings and limits: Part of the nonresponder group also had normalized T-cell clonal expansion that was low.

The sequence was collected from an adult with an advanced solid tumor such as melanoma, head and neck, liver or kidney cancer. Sequenced material: CD4+ or CD8+ T cells sorted from blood, taken in a trial of the OX40 agonist ivuxolimab. The V and J genes are TRBV27 and TRBJ2-3; a possible D gene is TRBD2 (5 bases). This CDR3 is CASSYKRTDTQYF. CDR3 sequence (DNA): TGTGCCAGCAGCTATAAGCGGACAGATACGCAGTATTTT.